This T cell receptor (beta chain) was documented in a study of CD8 T cells in ankylosing spondylitis. The CDR3 is 13 residues long. Unmatched junction bases numbered 6, after V lost 6 bases and J lost 2 bases. In germline, CDR1 is DFQATT, CDR2 SNEGSKA (reference sequence). Study-level findings and limits: Earlier reports found some motif variants in synovial fluid and blood in reactive arthritis. A motif of eight highly homologous TCR beta variants was seen as apparently characteristic of ankylosing spondylitis blood. Clones linked with disease were CD8+ and fairly uncommon in the peripheral blood. Significantly higher representation of disease-linked clones was reported for matched ankylosing spondylitis synovial fluid.

Comment on this clonotype: Its antigen is still unknown.

One entry per CDR3 protein, called by TCRdb with MiXCR from the 5' RACE reads. The sample includes roughly 35,000 distinct CDR3 sequences, roughly 13% seen only once; the top ten take approximately 33%. This chain joins TRBV20-1 and TRBJ1-2, with TRBD1 matching 7 bases. The source is a male donor with ankylosing spondylitis. The sequencing sample was made of synovial fluid, either unsorted or a sorted T cell fraction (not recorded which). The CDR3 sequence is CSAQRGRNYGYTF. The CDR3, as DNA: TGCAGTGCGCAGAGGGGGCGAAACTATGGCTACACCTTC.